The 8 T cell receptor beta chains listed next were all sequenced from one sample in a study of CD8 T cells in ankylosing spondylitis. The study's findings and limits: Seemingly distinctive of ankylosing spondylitis blood was a TCR beta motif formed by eight highly homologous variants.

Antigen specificity for these receptors is unknown. One entry per CDR3 protein, called by TCRdb with MiXCR from the 5' RACE reads. Here the sample spans roughly 700,000 distinct CDR3 sequences, around a fifth being singletons. Sequencing was performed on blood, either unsorted or a sorted T cell fraction (not recorded which). Every receptor here comes from a male donor with ankylosing spondylitis.

The rearrangement links TRBV7-9 to TRBJ1-2; TRBD1 agrees at 8 bases. The CDR3 totals 14 residues. Trimming took 1 base from V and 6 from J; bases not matched to a gene: 4. Germline CDR1 SEHNR, CDR2 FQNEAQ (reference sequence). CDR3: CASSLEQGVDGYTF. The CDR3 region has the DNA TGTGCCAGCAGCTTAGAACAGGGGGTGGATGGCTACACCTTC.

This chain connects TRBV5-1 to TRBJ1-3; D unclear. CDR3 length: 14 amino acids. The germline V and J ends were trimmed by 4 bases and 3 bases, with 11 bases remaining between them. Germline lookup yields CDR1 SGHRS and CDR2 YFSETQ. CDR3 amino acids: CASSTPDVGNTIYF. The CDR3 DNA reads as TGCGCCAGCAGCACTCCCGACGTTGGAAACACCATATATTTT.

This clonotype was counted between two and nine times. This chain joins TRBV27 and TRBJ1-5, with 8 nucleotides matching TRBD1. Germline CDR1 is MNHEY and CDR2 is SMNVEV (reference sequence). The length of the CDR3 is 13 residues. V trimming: 5 bases; J trimming: 7 bases; junction bases outside the gene matches: 4. The CDR3 reads CASSDGQGQPQHF. As DNA, the CDR3 is TGTGCCAGCAGTGATGGACAGGGACAGCCCCAGCATTTT.

V and J are TRBV24-1 and TRBJ2-2, with TRBD2 identical over 10 bases. This CDR3 region has 16 residues. V gave up 4 bases and J gave up 5 bases; unmatched junction bases: 6. CDR1 and CDR2 (germline): KGHDR, SFDVKD. CDR3 sequence reads: CATSESLAGETGELFF. CDR3 in DNA: TGTGCCACCAGTGAATCGCTAGCGGGAGAGACCGGGGAGCTGTTTTTT.

This clonotype was found a few times. J is TRBJ2-1 and V is TRBV10-3; 14 positions agree with TRBD2. This CDR3 region has 16 residues. V was pared by 6 bases and J by 6 bases, with 7 bases of the junction left unmatched. CDR1 and CDR2 from the germline V gene are ENHRY and SYGVKD. CDR3 loop: CAIRDLTSGRGNEQFF. The CDR3 nucleotides are TGTGCCATCAGGGACCTGACTAGCGGGAGGGGCAATGAGCAGTTCTTC.

V is TRBV7-9 and J is TRBJ1-4, with D unresolved. The CDR3 totals 15 residues. V shed 5 bases and J shed 3 bases, with 13 bases lying between them. Looked up from germline, CDR1 is SEHNR and CDR2 is FQNEAQ (reference sequence). In DNA, the CDR3 is TGTGCCAGCAGCCGTACGGGAGGTTCTAATGAAAAACTGTTTTTT. It yields the protein CASSRTGGSNEKLFF.

The V and J genes are TRBV6-2 or TRBV6-3 and TRBJ2-7; TRBD2 is a possible D gene (5 bases). Germline V gene data show CDR1 as MNHEY and CDR2 as SVGEGT. Between the trimmed V and J ends, which lost 4 bases and 2 bases, there was a span of 15 bases. The CDR3 loop spans 15 amino acids. CDR3 nucleotide sequence: TGTGCCAGCAGTTTTTCCCGCGCCGGGACCTACGAGCAGTACTTC. Translation gives CASSFSRAGTYEQYF.

This clonotype occurred a few times. V usage is TRBV10-3 and J usage is TRBJ1-2; D is possibly TRBD1 (5 bases). Germline V gives CDR1 ENHRY, CDR2 SYGVKD. The CDR3 has 14 amino acids. V dropped 3 bases and J dropped 2 bases, with 10 bases sitting between them. The CDR3 sequence: CAISDVGANYGYTF. The CDR3 region has the DNA TGTGCCATCAGTGACGTAGGGGCAAACTATGGCTACACCTTC.